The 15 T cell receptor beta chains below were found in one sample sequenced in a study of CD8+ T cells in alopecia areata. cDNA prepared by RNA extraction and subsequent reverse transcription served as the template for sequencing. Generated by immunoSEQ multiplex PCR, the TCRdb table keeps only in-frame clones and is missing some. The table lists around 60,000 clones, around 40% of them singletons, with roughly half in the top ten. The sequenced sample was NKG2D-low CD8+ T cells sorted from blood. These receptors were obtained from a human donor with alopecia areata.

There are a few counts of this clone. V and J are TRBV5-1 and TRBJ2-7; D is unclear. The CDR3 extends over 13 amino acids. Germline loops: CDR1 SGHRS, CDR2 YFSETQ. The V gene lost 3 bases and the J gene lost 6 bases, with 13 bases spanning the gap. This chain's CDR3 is CASSSERAREQYF. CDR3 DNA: TGCGCCAGCAGCTCAGAACGGGCCCGCGAGCAGTACTTC.

In DNA, the CDR3 is TGTGCCAGCAGTTGGGGGTTCTCCTACGAGCAGTACTTC. The encoded protein is CASSWGFSYEQYF. The V call is TRBV27, the J call TRBJ2-7, with D perhaps matching TRBD1 or TRBD2 (5 bases each). CDR1 is MNHEY, CDR2 SMNVEV, per germline (reference sequence). The CDR3 is 13 residues long. Trimming cost V 4 bases and J 0 bases, with 7 bases left between them.

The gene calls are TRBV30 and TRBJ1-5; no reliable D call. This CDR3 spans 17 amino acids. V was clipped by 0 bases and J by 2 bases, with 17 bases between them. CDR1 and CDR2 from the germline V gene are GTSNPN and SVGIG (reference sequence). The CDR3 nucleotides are TGTGCCTGGAGTGTACGTGGGGAAGGCGGGCGCAATCAGCCCCAGCATTTT. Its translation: CAWSVRGEGGRNQPQHF.

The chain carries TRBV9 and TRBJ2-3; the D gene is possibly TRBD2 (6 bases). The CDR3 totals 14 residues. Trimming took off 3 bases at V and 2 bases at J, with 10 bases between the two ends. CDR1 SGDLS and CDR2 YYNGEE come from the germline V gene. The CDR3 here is CASSEEGSTDTQYF. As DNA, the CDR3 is TGTGCCAGCAGCGAGGAGGGATCCACAGATACGCAGTATTTT.

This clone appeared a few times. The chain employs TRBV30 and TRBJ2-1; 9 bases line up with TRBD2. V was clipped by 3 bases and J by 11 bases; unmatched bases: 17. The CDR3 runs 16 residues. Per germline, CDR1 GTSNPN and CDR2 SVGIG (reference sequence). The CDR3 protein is CAWSARRVAGAGKQFF. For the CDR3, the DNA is TGTGCCTGGAGCGCTCGGAGGGTAGCGGGAGCGGGTAAGCAGTTCTTC.

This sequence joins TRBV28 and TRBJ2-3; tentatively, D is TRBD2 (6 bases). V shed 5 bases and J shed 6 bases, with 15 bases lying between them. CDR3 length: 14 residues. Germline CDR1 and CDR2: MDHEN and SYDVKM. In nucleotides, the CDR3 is TGTGCCAGCAGTGAAAGGGTCCGGGGGGATACGCAGTATTTT. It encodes CASSERVRGDTQYF.

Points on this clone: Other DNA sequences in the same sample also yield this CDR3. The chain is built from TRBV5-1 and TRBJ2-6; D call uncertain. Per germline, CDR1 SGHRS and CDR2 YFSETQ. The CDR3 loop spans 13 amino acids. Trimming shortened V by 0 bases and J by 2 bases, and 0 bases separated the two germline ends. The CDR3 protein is CASSLAGANVLTF. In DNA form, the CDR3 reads TGCGCCAGCAGCTTGGCTGGGGCCAACGTCCTGACTTTC.

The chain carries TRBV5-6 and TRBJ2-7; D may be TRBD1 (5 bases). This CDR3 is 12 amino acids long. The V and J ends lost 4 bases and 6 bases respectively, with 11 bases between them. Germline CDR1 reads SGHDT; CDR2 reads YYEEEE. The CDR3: CASSLGQFEQYF. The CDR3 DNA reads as TGTGCCAGCAGCCTCGGACAATTCGAGCAGTACTTC.

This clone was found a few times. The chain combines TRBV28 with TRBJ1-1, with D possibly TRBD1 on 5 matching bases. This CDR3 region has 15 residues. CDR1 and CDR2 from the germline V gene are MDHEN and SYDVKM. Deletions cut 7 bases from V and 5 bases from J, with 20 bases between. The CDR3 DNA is TGTGCCAGCACCACCTTGGGAACGAGGGGAACTGAAGCTTTCTTT. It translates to CASTTLGTRGTEAFF.

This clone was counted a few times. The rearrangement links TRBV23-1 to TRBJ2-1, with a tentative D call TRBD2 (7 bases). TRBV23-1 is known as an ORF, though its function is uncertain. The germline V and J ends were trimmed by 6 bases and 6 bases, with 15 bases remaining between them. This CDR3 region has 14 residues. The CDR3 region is CASSGAGASNEQFF. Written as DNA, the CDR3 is TGCGCCAGCAGCGGGGCGGGGGCCTCCAATGAGCAGTTCTTC.

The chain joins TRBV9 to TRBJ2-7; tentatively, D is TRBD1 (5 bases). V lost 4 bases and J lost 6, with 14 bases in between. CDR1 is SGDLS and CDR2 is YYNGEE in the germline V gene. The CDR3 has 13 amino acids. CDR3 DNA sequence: TGTGCCAGCAGCCCAACAGGAACCGGCGAGCAGTACTTC. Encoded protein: CASSPTGTGEQYF.

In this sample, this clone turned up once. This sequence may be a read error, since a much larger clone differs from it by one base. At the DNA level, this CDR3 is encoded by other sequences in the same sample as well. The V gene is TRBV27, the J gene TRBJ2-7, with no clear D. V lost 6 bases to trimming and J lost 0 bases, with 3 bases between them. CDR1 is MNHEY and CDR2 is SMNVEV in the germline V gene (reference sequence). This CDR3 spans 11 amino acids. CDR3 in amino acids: CASSSSYEQYF. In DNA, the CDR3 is TGTGCCAGCAGCTCCTCCTACGAGCAGTACTTC.

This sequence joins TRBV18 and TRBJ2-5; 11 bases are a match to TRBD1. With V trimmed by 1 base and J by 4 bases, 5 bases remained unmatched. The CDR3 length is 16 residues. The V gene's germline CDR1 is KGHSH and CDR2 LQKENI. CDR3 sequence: CASSPLSGQGAETQYF. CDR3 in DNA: TGTGCCAGCTCACCACTCTCCGGACAGGGGGCAGAGACCCAGTACTTC.

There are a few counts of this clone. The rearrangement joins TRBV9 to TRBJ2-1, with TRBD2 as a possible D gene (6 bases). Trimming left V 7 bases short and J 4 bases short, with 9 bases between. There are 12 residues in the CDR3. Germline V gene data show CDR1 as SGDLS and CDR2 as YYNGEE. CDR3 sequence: CASDGGYNEQFF. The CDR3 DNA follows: TGTGCCAGCGATGGGGGGTACAATGAGCAGTTCTTC. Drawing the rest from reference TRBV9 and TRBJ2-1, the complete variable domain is DSGVTQTPKHLITATGQRVTLRCSPRSGDLSVYWYQQSLDQGLQFLIQYYNGEERAKGNILERFSAQQFPDLHSELNLSSLELGDSALYFCASDGGYNEQFFGPGTRLTVL.

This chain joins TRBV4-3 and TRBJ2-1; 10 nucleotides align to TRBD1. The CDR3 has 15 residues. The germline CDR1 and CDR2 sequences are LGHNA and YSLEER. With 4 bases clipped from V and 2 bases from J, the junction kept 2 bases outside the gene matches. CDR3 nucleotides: TGCGCCAGCAGCCGCGACAGGGGGCCCTACAATGAGCAGTTCTTC. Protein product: CASSRDRGPYNEQFF.